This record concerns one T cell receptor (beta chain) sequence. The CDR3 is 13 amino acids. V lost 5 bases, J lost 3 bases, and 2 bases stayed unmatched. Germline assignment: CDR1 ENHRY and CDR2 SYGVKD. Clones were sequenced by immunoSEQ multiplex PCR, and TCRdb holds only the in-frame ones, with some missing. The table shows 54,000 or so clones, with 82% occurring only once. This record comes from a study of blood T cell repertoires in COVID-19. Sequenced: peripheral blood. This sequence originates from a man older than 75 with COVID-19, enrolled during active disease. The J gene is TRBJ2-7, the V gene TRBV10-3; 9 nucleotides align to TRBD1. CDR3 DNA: TGTGCCATCAGTAAGGGACAGGGCTACGAGCAGTACGTC. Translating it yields CAISKGQGYEQYV.